The clone carrying this TCR beta chain was seen repeatedly, ten times or more. Its specificity is not known. A second PCR of 7 to 11 cycles used a sample-barcoded 5' primer and a J-beta primer mix. TCRdb used MiXCR to reprocess the 5' RACE reads, holding one entry per CDR3 protein. Found here are hundreds of thousands of distinct CDR3 sequences, around 26% of them singletons; the top ten hold approximately 15%. This sample was included in a study of blood T cells in healthy people across ages. Study-level findings and limits: Higher diversity, along with more naive CD4+ cells, distinguished long-lived donors from aged donors. There was no known CMV status for donors, so expanded clonotype changes were possibly confounded.

Donation came from healthy Caucasian individuals in Russia who were aged about 6 to 90. For every donor, a draw yielded ten milliliters of peripheral blood. The TCR sequence derives from an elderly woman in good health. The source material was blood.

CDR3 loop: CASSLGTAMNTEAFF. The CDR3 DNA sequence: TGTGCCAGCAGCCTGGGGACCGCTATGAACACTGAAGCTTTCTTT. The rearrangement uses TRBV7-9 and TRBJ1-1, with D perhaps matching TRBD1 (5 bases). From germline, CDR1 is SEHNR and CDR2 FQNEAQ (reference sequence). The CDR3 has 15 amino acids. With 5 bases removed from V and 0 bases from J, the gap between germline ends came to 13 bases.